This T cell receptor (beta chain) was recorded in a study of blood T cell repertoires in COVID-19. In the study overall: The origin of the acute and convalescent COVID-19 samples was the United States, Italy and Spain.

Data came from immunoSEQ multiplex PCR; TCRdb stores just in-frame clones and leaves some out. The data show about 200,000 clones, with roughly 90% seen just once and 1.5% to 2% held by the top ten. Germline CDR1 SNHLY, CDR2 FYNNEI. V was pared by 10 bases and J by 10 bases, with 10 bases between. CDR3 length equals 9 residues. What was sequenced was peripheral blood. This sequence originates from a man in his late teens or twenties with active or convalescent COVID-19. The V call is TRBV2, the J call TRBJ1-1; D is undetermined. CDR3 in amino acids: CATSPGAFF. CDR3 sequence (DNA): TGTGCCACCTCACCCGGAGCTTTCTTT. Supplemented by reference TRBV2 and TRBJ1-1, the full variable domain reads EPEVTQTPSHQVTQMGQEVILRCVPISNHLYFYWYRQILGQKVEFLVSFYNNEISEKSEIFDDQFSVERPDGSNFTLKIRSTKLEDSAMYFCATSPGAFFGQGTRLTVV.